This TCR beta chain was retrieved from a study of blood T cell repertoires in COVID-19. The CDR3 is made up of 13 amino acids. V trimming: 6 bases; J trimming: 4 bases; junction bases outside the gene matches: 5. The germline V gene has CDR1 MDHEN and CDR2 SYDVKM. Original data processing: The authors estimated nucleated cell counts from reference gene primer amplification. Here immunoSEQ multiplex PCR was the method, and the copy in TCRdb shows in-frame clones only, minus some. The DNA was the basis for D and trimming; V, J and clone size are from that table. The sample consists of approximately 230,000 clones, 85% to 90% of them appearing once.

The rearrangement uses TRBV28 and TRBJ1-2; 7 bases agree with TRBD1. The clonotype comes from a woman between 50 and 59 years old with acute COVID-19. What was sequenced was PBMCs or T cells enriched from blood (not recorded which). The CDR3 protein is CASRPTGFYGYTF. CDR3 sequence (DNA): TGTGCCAGCAGACCGACAGGGTTCTATGGCTACACCTTC.